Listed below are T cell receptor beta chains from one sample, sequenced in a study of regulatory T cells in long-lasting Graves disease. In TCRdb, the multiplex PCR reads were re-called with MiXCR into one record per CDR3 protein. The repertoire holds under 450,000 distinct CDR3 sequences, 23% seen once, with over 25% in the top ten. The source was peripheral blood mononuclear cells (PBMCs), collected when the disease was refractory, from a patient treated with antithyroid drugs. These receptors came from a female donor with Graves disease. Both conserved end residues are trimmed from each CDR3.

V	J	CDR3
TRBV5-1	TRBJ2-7	ASSFIRGRNEQY
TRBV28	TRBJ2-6	ASSAGGTFSGANVLT
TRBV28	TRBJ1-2	ASSLRRVGYT
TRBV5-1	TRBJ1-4	ASSLVGGLDGKLF
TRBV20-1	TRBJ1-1	SARDRRGATEAF
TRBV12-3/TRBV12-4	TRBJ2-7	ASSSLAGVHEQY
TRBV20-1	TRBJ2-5	SAREGRSYQETQY
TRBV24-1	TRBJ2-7	ATSDLPGSEQY
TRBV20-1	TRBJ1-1	SARVWESNTEAF
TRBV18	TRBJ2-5	ASSPPIVLNQETQY
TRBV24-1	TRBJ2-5	ATAPANGLADEETQY
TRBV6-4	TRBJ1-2	ANSLNPGTAYGYT
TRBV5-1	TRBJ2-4	ASRGSKNIQY
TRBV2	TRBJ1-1	ASDRTNTEAF
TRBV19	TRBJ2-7	ASRSRTSGSYEQY
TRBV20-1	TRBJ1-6	SASKSSFGYNSPLH
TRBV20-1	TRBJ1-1	SARSVTGNTEAF
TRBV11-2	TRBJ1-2	ASSLVRGYYGYT
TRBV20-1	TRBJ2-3	SARGQRTSSTDTQY
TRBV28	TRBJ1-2	ASVQPGFIYGYT
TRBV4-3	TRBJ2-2	ASSQENYRDTGELF
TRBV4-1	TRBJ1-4	ASSQEGGADEKLF
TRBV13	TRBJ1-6	ASSNGNNSPLH
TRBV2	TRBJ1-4	ATRPGPSEEKLF
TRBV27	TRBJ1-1	ASRWGQGSTEAF
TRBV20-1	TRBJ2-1	SARGEWGGNNEQF
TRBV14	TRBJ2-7	ASSQEAGRSYEQY
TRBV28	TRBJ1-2	ASSQTTGGGYGYT
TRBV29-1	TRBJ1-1	SVRGAHKSF
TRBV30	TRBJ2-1	ASSGSYNEQF
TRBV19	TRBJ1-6	ASNLQGVNSPLH
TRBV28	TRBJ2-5	ASRKTGGQETQY
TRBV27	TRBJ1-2	ASSRTGWDFWGYT
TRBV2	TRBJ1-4	ASREQGRYEKLF
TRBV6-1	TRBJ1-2	ASAIDGTKGYT
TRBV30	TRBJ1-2	AWRLQGYT
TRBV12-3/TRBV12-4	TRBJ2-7	ASRTTSGGLYEQY
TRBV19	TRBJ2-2	ASSTGQGNTGELF
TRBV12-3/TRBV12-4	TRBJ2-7	ASRNTRSSYEQY
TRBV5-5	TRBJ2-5	ASSFSGGQETQY
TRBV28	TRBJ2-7	ASIAFSASYEQY
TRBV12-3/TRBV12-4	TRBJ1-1	ASSSRTGKNTEAF
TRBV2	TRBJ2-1	ASTTRGGLAGSSEQF
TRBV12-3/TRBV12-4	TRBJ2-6	ASSSPTEKSGANVLA
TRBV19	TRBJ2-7	ASTNTAGTGTYEQY
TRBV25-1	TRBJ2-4	ASSDAGQGVAKNIQY
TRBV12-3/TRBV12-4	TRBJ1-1	ASSLIGPEAF
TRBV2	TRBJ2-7	ASSVGTGMYEQY
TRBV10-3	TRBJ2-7	AIGTGLYEQY
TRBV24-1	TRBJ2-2	ATSEPSNTGELF
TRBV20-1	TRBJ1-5	SAEGAGSYGNQPQH
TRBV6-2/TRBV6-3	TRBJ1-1	ASSEVLEGFVGGPNTEAF
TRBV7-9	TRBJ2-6	ASSLLGNFRSGANVLT